The clone carrying this T cell receptor beta chain was seen only a few times. This sample was included in a study of blood T cells in healthy people across ages. Primers used in a second PCR of about 6 to 11 cycles were a sample-barcoded 5' primer and a J-beta primer mix. TCRdb ran MiXCR on the 5' RACE reads and lists one entry per CDR3 protein. The sample has 550,000 to 600,000 distinct CDR3 sequences; around half are singletons. The germline gives CDR1 LGHNA, CDR2 YNFKEQ. V was trimmed by 0 bases and J by 2 bases, leaving 11 bases between them. CDR3 length equals 16 residues. The sample comprised blood. The J gene is TRBJ2-1, the V gene TRBV4-2; D might be TRBD1 or TRBD2, each matching 5 bases. The sequence was obtained from an elderly man in good health. The CDR3 coding sequence is TGTGCCAGCAGCCAAGACCGGGACCCAGCCTACAATGAGCAGTTCTTC. Amino acids: CASSQDRDPAYNEQFF.